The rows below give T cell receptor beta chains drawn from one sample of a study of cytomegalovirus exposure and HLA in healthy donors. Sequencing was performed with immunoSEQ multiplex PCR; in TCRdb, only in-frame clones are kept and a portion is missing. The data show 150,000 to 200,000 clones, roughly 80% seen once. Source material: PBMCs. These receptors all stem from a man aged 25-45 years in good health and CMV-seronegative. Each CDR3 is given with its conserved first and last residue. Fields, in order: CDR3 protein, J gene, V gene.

CASSPPGGYSGANVLTF TRBJ2-6 TRBV9
CASRGGPTGEQFF TRBJ2-1 TRBV28
CASSRGDRGLSYEQYF TRBJ2-7 TRBV27
CASTRGDGTDTQYF TRBJ2-3 TRBV9
CSVVGSGGNEQFF TRBJ2-1 TRBV29-1
CASSLGREANEQYF . TRBV28
CASSPGWGERETQYF TRBJ2-5 TRBV9
CASSPTGLERHGYTF TRBJ1-2 TRBV19
CASSLSQGIGNTEAFF TRBJ1-1 TRBV7-9
CASTPDRVGSHYGYTF TRBJ1-2 TRBV28
CASSIGLDTDTQYF TRBJ2-3 TRBV13
CASSVAGGEAFF TRBJ1-1 TRBV9
CASSLGLAGPNEQFF TRBJ2-1 TRBV5-1
CATSGRGRTGYNEQFF TRBJ2-1 TRBV15
CASSLTRHTQYF TRBJ2-3 TRBV27
CSVETSGDQPQHF TRBJ1-5 TRBV29-1
CASSLEGASYNSPLHF TRBJ1-6 TRBV7-2